This T cell receptor beta chain is from a study of regulatory T cells in long-lasting Graves disease. This clonotype has just a few counts. Its antigen is not identified. V lost 4 bases and J 0 bases, leaving 15 bases between the germline ends. Germline V gene sequence: CDR1 LNHDA, CDR2 SQIVND (reference sequence). The CDR3 runs to 17 residues. Time point of the sample: persistent/refractory GD, antithyroid drugs over 5 years with positive TRAb. The TCR library used RNA extracted from PBMCs. Study outcomes and limitations: The persistent group shared 2,700 or so public clonotypes, more than the approximately 890 shared by new patients.

Arm-PCR of CDR3 regions and iRepertoire HTBI primers were used to build TCR beta libraries. As handled by the study authors: Sequenced samples collectively carried 55 to 80 TRBV and about 15 TRBJ segments. Using its own MiXCR run on the multiplex PCR reads, TCRdb lists one record per CDR3 protein. Here the V and J calls rest on TCRdb's processing, not on the authors' analysis. This sample has 700,000 or so distinct CDR3 sequences; around 32% occur once, and the top ten carry about 40%. The sequenced sample was peripheral blood mononuclear cells (PBMCs), obtained when the disease was refractory, from a patient treated with antithyroid drugs. The sequence was obtained from a female donor with Graves disease. This rearrangement joins TRBV19 to TRBJ1-4; possibly TRBD1 for D (5 bases). CDR3 residues: CASSKSAGTATNEKLFF. In DNA, the CDR3 is TGTGCCAGTAGTAAGTCGGCAGGGACCGCAACTAATGAAAAACTGTTTTTT.